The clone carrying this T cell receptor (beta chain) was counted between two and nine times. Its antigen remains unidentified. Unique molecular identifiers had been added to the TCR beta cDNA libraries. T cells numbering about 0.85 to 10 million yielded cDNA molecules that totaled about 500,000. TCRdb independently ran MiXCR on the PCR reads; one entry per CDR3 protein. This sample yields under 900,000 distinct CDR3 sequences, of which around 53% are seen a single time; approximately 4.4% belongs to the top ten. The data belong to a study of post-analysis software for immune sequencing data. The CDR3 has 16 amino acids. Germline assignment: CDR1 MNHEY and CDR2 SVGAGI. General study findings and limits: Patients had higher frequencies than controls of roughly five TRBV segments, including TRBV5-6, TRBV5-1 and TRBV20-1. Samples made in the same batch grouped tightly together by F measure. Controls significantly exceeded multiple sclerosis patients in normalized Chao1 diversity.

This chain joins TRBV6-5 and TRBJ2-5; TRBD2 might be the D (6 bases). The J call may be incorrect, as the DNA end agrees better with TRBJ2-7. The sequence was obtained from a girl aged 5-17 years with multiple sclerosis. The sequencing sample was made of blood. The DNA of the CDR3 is TGTGCCAGCAGGCCAAGTACTAGCCCCTCGATTTACGAGCAGTACTTC. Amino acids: CASRPSTSPSIYEQYF.